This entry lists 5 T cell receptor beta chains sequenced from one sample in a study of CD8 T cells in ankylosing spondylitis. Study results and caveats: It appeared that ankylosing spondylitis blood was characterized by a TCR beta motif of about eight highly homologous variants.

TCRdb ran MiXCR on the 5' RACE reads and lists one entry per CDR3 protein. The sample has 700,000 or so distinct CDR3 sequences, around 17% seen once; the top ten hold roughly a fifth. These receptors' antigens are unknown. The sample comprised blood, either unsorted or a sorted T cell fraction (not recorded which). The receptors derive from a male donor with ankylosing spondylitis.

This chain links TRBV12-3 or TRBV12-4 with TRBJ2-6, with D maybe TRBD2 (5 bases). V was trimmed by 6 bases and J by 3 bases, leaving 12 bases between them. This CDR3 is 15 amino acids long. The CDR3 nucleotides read TGTGCCAGCAGCCGCCCCGGGAATGGGGCCAACGTCCTGACTTTC. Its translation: CASSRPGNGANVLTF.

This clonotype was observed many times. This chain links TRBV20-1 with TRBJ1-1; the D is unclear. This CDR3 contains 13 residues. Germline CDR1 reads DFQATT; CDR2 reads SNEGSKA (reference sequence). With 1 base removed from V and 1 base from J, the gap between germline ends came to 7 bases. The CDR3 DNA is TGCAGTGCTAGAGTATACGCGAACACTGAAGCTTTCTTT. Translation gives CSARVYANTEAFF.

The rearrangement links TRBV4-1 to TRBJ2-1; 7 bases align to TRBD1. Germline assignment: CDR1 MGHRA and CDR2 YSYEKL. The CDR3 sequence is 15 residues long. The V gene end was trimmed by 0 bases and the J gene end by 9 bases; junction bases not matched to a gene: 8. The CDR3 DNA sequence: TGCGCCAGCAGCCAAGACGGATCATACAGGGGTGAGCAGTTCTTC. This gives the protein CASSQDGSYRGEQFF.

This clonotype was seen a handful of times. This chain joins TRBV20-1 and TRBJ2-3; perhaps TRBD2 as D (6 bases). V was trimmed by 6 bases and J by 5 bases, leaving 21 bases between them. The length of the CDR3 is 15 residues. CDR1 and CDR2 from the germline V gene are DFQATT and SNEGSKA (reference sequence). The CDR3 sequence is CSAPPPGASIDTQYF. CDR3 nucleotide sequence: TGCAGTGCCCCGCCCCCGGGAGCGTCAATAGATACGCAGTATTTT.

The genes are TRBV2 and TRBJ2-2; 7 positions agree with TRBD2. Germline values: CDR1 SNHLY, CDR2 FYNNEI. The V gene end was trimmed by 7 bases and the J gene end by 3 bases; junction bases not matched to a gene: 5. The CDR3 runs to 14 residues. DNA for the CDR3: TGTGCCAGCACCAGAGCGGGGTACACCGGGGAGCTGTTTTTT. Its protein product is CASTRAGYTGELFF.